The text below deals with one T cell receptor (beta chain). The antigen is not known. This record comes from a study of vaccination effects on CD4 cells after COVID-19. CDR3 length equals 15 residues. V gave up 4 bases and J gave up 3 bases, with 15 bases separating them. Germline lookup yields CDR1 MNHEY and CDR2 SVGEGT. Only in-frame clones appear in the TCRdb table, and some are missing; sequencing was by immunoSEQ multiplex PCR. The profile shows some 79,000 clones, around four fifths of them singletons. Viral peptide pool expansion of antigen-specific CD4+ T cells preceded sequencing in the ViraFEST assay. After less than 11 days in culture, the CD4+ T cells were isolated.

This clonotype was sampled from a human donor who received a COVID-19 vaccine. This specimen consisted of CD4+ T cells from PBMCs cultured with HCoV-229E spike peptides, obtained before COVID-19 vaccination. The gene calls are TRBV6-2 or TRBV6-3 and TRBJ1-1; perhaps TRBD1 as D (5 bases). CDR3 loop: CASSSGSGLDTEAFF. CDR3 DNA: TGTGCCAGCAGTTCAGGGTCAGGGTTGGACACTGAAGCTTTCTTT.